Following are 16 T cell receptor beta chains from one sample sequenced in a study of blood T cell repertoires in COVID-19. Repertoires were generated with immunoSEQ multiplex PCR, while TCRdb's copy carries only in-frame clones and drops some. The sample lists about 120,000 clones; about 85% were seen once. What was sequenced was peripheral blood. Every receptor here comes from a man in his 60s with acute or convalescent COVID-19.

The chain joins TRBV12-1 to TRBJ1-2. TRBV12-1 represents a pseudogene. The CDR3 covers 12 residues. The CDR3, as DNA: TGTGCCAGCAGCTTTGTGGCGAGGGGCTACACCTTC. It is translated as CASSFVARGYTF.

This clone has more than one count but fewer than ten. The V and J genes are TRBV7-9 and TRBJ2-3, with 11 bases matching TRBD2. With 5 bases clipped from V and 14 bases from J, the junction kept 9 bases outside the gene matches. Germline CDR1 and CDR2: SEHNR and FQNEAQ (reference sequence). The CDR3 runs 13 residues. The CDR3 is CASSALAGVSPYF. Written as DNA, the CDR3 is TGTGCCAGCAGCGCACTAGCGGGAGTTAGTCCGTATTTT.

This chain uses TRBV14 with TRBJ2-4, with D possibly TRBD1 on 6 matching bases. V lost 4 bases and J lost 1, with 17 bases in between. The V gene's germline CDR1 is SGHDN and CDR2 FVKESK. The CDR3 is 17 residues long. The CDR3 DNA reads as TGTGCCAGCAGCCCCCTGGGGCAGGGGATCGCCAAAAACATTCAGTACTTC. It specifies CASSPLGQGIAKNIQYF.

This chain connects TRBV2 to TRBJ1-5, with TRBD1 identical over 8 bases. Unmatched junction bases numbered 7, after V lost 3 bases and J lost 6 bases. The CDR3 loop spans 15 amino acids. CDR1 is SNHLY, CDR2 FYNNEI, per germline. Here the CDR3 reads CASSERGQVFQPQHF. DNA for the CDR3: TGTGCCAGCAGTGAGAGGGGACAGGTATTTCAGCCCCAGCATTTT.

This clone was counted many times. The chain is built from TRBV7-3 and TRBJ2-2, with D possibly TRBD2 on 5 matching bases. Germline lookup yields CDR1 SGHTA and CDR2 FQGTGA. V gave up 0 bases and J gave up 6 bases, with 8 bases separating them. The CDR3 is 14 amino acids. CDR3 DNA sequence: TGTGCCAGCAGCTTAACGACCGGGGCCGGGGAGCTGTTTTTT. It is translated as CASSLTTGAGELFF.

This clone turned up a few times. The chain joins TRBV6-6 to TRBJ1-2; TRBD1 matches at 7 bases. This CDR3 contains 12 residues. CDR1 is MNHNY, CDR2 SVGAGI, per germline (reference sequence). After removal of 6 bases from V and 6 bases from J, the junction contained 4 bases not matched to a gene. The CDR3 spells CASSRTGDGYTF. The CDR3, as DNA: TGTGCCAGCAGCCGTACAGGGGATGGCTACACCTTC.

The chain uses TRBV5-1 and TRBJ1-1; D is unclear. Trimming removed 0 bases at V and 1 base at J, with 7 bases between. From germline, CDR1 is SGHRS and CDR2 YFSETQ. The CDR3 loop spans 14 amino acids. This CDR3 is CASSLGQENTEAFF. CDR3 DNA sequence: TGCGCCAGCAGCTTGGGGCAGGAGAACACTGAAGCTTTCTTT.

The rearrangement uses TRBV3-1 (or the pseudogene TRBV3-2) and TRBJ2-3; D may be TRBD1 (5 bases). The CDR3 runs 14 residues. V lost 4 bases to trimming and J lost 5 bases, with 13 bases between them. Germline CDR1 and CDR2: LGHDT and YNNKEL (reference sequence). Here the CDR3 reads CASSLGVKEDTQYF. DNA of the CDR3: TGTGCCAGCAGCCTAGGGGTTAAGGAAGATACGCAGTATTTT.

This clone was observed a handful of times. The chain recombines TRBV28 with TRBJ1-2; D gene ambiguous. This CDR3 contains 13 residues. CDR1 is MDHEN, CDR2 SYDVKM, per germline. The V gene lost 7 bases and the J gene lost 5 bases, with 14 bases spanning the gap. The CDR3: CASTLPGGYGYTF. CDR3 DNA: TGTGCCAGCACCCTCCCCGGAGGGTATGGCTACACCTTC.

This clone has only a few counts. The CDR3 DNA reads as TGCGCCAGCAGCTTGGAACAGGGTAGAAAAGAAAAACTGTTTTTT. Translated: CASSLEQGRKEKLFF. The rearrangement joins TRBV5-1 to TRBJ1-4; possible D gene TRBD1, 6 bases. Per the germline V gene, CDR1 is SGHRS and CDR2 is YFSETQ. The CDR3 consists of 15 residues. Trimming took 0 bases from V and 8 from J, leaving 14 bases between them.

CDR3 DNA: TGTGCCAGCAGTCAAACAAGCGGGAAAGGGTACAATGAGCAGTTCTTC. As protein: CASSQTSGKGYNEQFF. V is TRBV7-3 and J is TRBJ2-1; TRBD2 aligns across 7 bases. This CDR3 has 16 residues. Germline V gives CDR1 SGHTA, CDR2 FQGTGA. With 6 bases clipped from V and 4 bases from J, the junction kept 12 bases outside the gene matches.

The rearrangement links TRBV15 to TRBJ2-1; TRBD2 matches 7 bases. CDR1 LNHNV and CDR2 YYDKDF come from the germline V gene (reference sequence). V was clipped by 3 bases and J by 5 bases; unmatched bases: 4. The CDR3 spans 14 residues. The CDR3 sequence is CATSRSGAHNEQFF. In DNA, the CDR3 is TGTGCCACCAGCAGGAGCGGGGCGCACAATGAGCAGTTCTTC.

This chain uses TRBV7-3 with TRBJ1-1, with a tentative D call TRBD1 (5 bases). Germline CDR1 reads SGHTA; CDR2 reads FQGTGA. The CDR3 loop spans 15 amino acids. V was cut by 5 bases and J by 1 base, with 14 bases left in between. CDR3: CASSGTGGGNTEAFF. The DNA of the CDR3 is TGTGCCAGCAGCGGGACTGGAGGAGGGAACACTGAAGCTTTCTTT.

The chain joins TRBV24-1 to TRBJ1-5; no clear D. V lost 3 bases, J lost 5 bases, and 13 bases lay in between. Germline V gene data show CDR1 as KGHDR and CDR2 as SFDVKD. This CDR3 has 15 amino acids. CDR3 in DNA: TGTGCCACCAGTGATCCTGGGCCCGACGATCAGCCCCAGCATTTT. Protein: CATSDPGPDDQPQHF.

The V gene is TRBV5-1, the J gene TRBJ2-3, with D possibly TRBD2 on 5 matching bases. Deletions cut 0 bases from V and 3 bases from J, with 14 bases between. Germline CDR1 SGHRS, CDR2 YFSETQ. The CDR3 covers 16 residues. The DNA of the CDR3 is TGCGCCAGCAGCTTGGGAGGAGGCGGCGGAACAGATACGCAGTATTTT. Translation: CASSLGGGGGTDTQYF.

This chain connects TRBV5-5 to TRBJ2-1; 7 bases match TRBD1. The CDR3 consists of 16 residues. From germline, CDR1 is SGHKS and CDR2 YYEKEE (reference sequence). The ends lost 5 bases at V and 4 bases at J; junction bases unmatched: 12. CDR3 coding DNA: TGTGCCAGCAGTTTGCCCCGGGACAGAACTTACAATGAGCAGTTCTTC. This gives the protein CASSLPRDRTYNEQFF.